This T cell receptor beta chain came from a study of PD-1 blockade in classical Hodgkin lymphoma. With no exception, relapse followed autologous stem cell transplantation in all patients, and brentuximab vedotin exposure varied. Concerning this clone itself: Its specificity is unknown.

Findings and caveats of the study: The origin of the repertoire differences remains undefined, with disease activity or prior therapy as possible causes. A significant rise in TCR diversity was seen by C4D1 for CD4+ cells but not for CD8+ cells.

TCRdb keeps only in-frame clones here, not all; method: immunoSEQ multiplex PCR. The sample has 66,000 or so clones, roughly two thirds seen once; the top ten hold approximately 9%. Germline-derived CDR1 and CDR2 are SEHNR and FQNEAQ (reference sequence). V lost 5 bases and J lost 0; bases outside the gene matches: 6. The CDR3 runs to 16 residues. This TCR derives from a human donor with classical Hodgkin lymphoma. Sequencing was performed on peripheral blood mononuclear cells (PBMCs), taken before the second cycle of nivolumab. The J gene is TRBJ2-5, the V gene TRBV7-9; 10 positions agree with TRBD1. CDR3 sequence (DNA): TGTGCCAGCAGCGCCGAGACAGGGGGCTACCAAGAGACCCAGTACTTC. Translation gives CASSAETGGYQETQYF.